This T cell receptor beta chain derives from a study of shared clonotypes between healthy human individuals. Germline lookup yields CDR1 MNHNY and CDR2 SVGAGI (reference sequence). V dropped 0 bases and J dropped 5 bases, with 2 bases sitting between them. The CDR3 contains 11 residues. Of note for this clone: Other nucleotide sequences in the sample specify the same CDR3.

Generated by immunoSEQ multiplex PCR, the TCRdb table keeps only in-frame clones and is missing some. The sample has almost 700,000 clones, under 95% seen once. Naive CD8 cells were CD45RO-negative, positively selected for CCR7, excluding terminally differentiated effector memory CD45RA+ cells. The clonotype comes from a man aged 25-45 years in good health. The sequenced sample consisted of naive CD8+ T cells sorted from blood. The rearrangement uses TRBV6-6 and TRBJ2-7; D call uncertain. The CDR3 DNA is TGTGCCAGCAGTTACTCGCACGAGCAGTACTTC. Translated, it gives CASSYSHEQYF.